A single T cell receptor (beta chain) is shown here with its context. The antigen is unknown. Using constant-segment primers, 5'RACE produced TCR alpha and TCR beta cDNA libraries carrying sample barcodes and UMIs. TCRdb re-called the 5' RACE reads with MiXCR, one entry per CDR3 protein. The sample contains approximately 100,000 distinct CDR3 sequences, nearly 25% of which appear only once. This entry is derived from a study of T-cell memory formation after mild COVID-19. Study overall: The study found TCR clusters largely donor specific.

The V gene's germline CDR1 is SQVTM and CDR2 ANQGSEA. The CDR3 is 14 residues long. Trimming took 4 bases from V and 2 from J; bases not matched to a gene: 6. Regarding the study as a whole: Memory from before infection featured some responding clones, which suggests cross-reactive memory joined. A balance of CD4 and CD8 characterized clones contracting day 15 to 85, whereas later expanders leaned CD4+.

The receptor comes from a man between 18 and 35 years old who had mild COVID-19 (a few samples of this study predate the infection). Cell type and time point are not known. This sequence joins TRBV29-1 and TRBJ2-7, with 9 bases lining up with TRBD1. Material: PBMCs or a T cell subset sorted from them (not recorded which). The CDR3 loop reads CSVVIRDRAYEQYV. CDR3 DNA: TGCAGCGTTGTTATTAGGGACAGGGCCTACGAGCAGTACGTC.